This T cell receptor (beta chain) was found in a study of cytomegalovirus exposure and HLA in healthy donors. Notes on the study in general: It was reported that the classifier diagnosed cytomegalovirus status with high specificity and sensitivity in both the original and validation cohorts. Per a later analysis, HLA-associated TCR beta chains showed more clonal expansion than other, equally common TCR beta chains.

The PCR was carried out with 60 Vbeta primers and 13 Jbeta primers. The data were produced by immunoSEQ multiplex PCR, yet TCRdb's version contains in-frame clones alone and is incomplete. The sample lists under 250,000 clones, less than 80% occurring once. To note about this clone: Its antigen is as yet unknown.

The clonotype was recovered from a woman between 25 and 40 years old in good health and CMV-seropositive. Sequenced: PBMCs.

The DNA for the CDR3 is TGTGCCAGCAGCCAAGCCGTCAATGAGCAGTTCTTC. This codes for CASSQAVNEQFF. The chain recombines TRBV14 with TRBJ2-1; no definite D call. The CDR3 totals 12 residues. V lost 1 base and J lost 6, with 4 bases in between. Germline V gives CDR1 SGHDN, CDR2 FVKESK.